Listed here are 29 T cell receptor beta chains from one sample, sequenced in a study of blood T cells in healthy people across ages (dated by TCRdb to between 2014 and 2017). Receptor libraries were prepared by 5' RACE. These reads were obtained on an Illumina HiSeq 2500. A second PCR of 7 to 11 cycles was performed with a sample-barcoded 5' primer and a J-beta primer mix. The raw public data were reprocessed by TCRdb itself: fastp quality trimming at Q25, MiXCR clonotype calling, in-frame beta chains only. Under each unique CDR3 protein, matching rows form one entry showing the most common genes and DNA. The sample table holds 1.6 million or so distinct CDR3 sequences, of which 34% were seen once. The top ten clones comprise over 9% of the sample. The specimen sequenced was blood. The receptors originated from a woman younger than 45 in good health.

This clonotype showed up just a few times. The chain joins TRBV6-5 to TRBJ2-5; D assignment may be TRBD1 or TRBD2 (6 bases each). The J call is uncertain, as TRBJ2-7 better fits the DNA end. Germline V gene data show CDR1 as MNHEY and CDR2 as SVGAGI. This CDR3 has 15 amino acids. The CDR3 loop is CASSYGGGLPNEQYF. In DNA form, the CDR3 reads TGTGCCAGCAGTTACGGTGGGGGGCTCCCCAACGAGCAGTACTTC.

This clonotype was seen more than once but under ten times. The gene calls are TRBV7-6 and TRBJ2-5, with D perhaps matching TRBD2 (7 bases). V dropped 1 base and J dropped 5 bases, with 17 bases sitting between them. The length of the CDR3 is 16 residues. Germline CDR1 and CDR2: SGHVS and FNYEAQ. CDR3 sequence: CASSLGGRGGVETQYF. CDR3 nucleotide sequence: TGTGCCAGCAGCTTAGGAGGTCGAGGGGGGGTCGAGACCCAGTACTTC. The full variable domain, rest sourced from reference TRBV7-6 and TRBJ2-5, is GAGVSQSPRYKVTKRGQDVALRCDPISGHVSLYWYRQALGQGPEFLTYFNYEAQQDKSGLPNDRFSAERPEGSISTLTIQRTEQRDSAMYRCASSLGGRGGVETQYFGPGTRLLVL.

V and J are TRBV28 and TRBJ1-5, with D unclear. V lost 1 base to trimming and J lost 10 bases, with 14 bases between them. Per the germline V gene, CDR1 is MDHEN and CDR2 is SYDVKM. This CDR3 is built from 14 residues. CDR3 sequence reads: CASSLLAGDGPQHF. In nucleotides, the CDR3 is TGTGCCAGCAGTTTATTAGCCGGGGATGGACCCCAGCATTTT.

The chain employs TRBV3-1 and TRBJ1-5, with D unresolved. In germline, CDR1 is LGHDT, CDR2 YNNKEL (reference sequence). CDR3 length equals 14 residues. The V and J ends lost 4 bases and 7 bases respectively, with 14 bases between them. CDR3 DNA: TGTGCCAGCAGCCTGATGCCGGGATACCAGCCCCAGCATTTT. It encodes CASSLMPGYQPQHF.

There are a few counts of this clonotype. The chain combines TRBV2 with TRBJ2-1; D remains ambiguous. Deletions cut 1 base from V and 13 bases from J, with 8 bases between. The CDR3 covers 11 residues. Germline CDR1 and CDR2: SNHLY and FYNNEI. In DNA, the CDR3 is TGTGCCAGCAGTGAAGTGGGCGTCCAGTTCTTC. Translated: CASSEVGVQFF. The full variable domain, with the rest looked up from reference TRBV2 and TRBJ2-1, is EPEVTQTPSHQVTQMGQEVILRCVPISNHLYFYWYRQILGQKVEFLVSFYNNEISEKSEIFDDQFSVERPDGSNFTLKIRSTKLEDSAMYFCASSEVGVQFFGPGTRLTVL.

About this clonotype: Germline and junction disagree at one end, which may indicate a read error. The chain joins TRBV3-1 to TRBJ1-5, with unresolved D. This CDR3 has 12 residues. CDR1 LGHDT and CDR2 YNNKEL come from the germline V gene (reference sequence). CDR3 residues: CASSHSDQPQHF. The CDR3, as DNA: TGTGCCAGCAGCCATAGCGATCAGCCCCAGCATTTT.

The rearrangement links TRBV27 to TRBJ2-5; D remains unclear. TRBJ2-7 explains the end of the DNA better; the J call may be wrong. There are 13 residues in the CDR3. Germline CDR1 MNHEY, CDR2 SMNVEV (reference sequence). In nucleotides, the CDR3 is TGTGCCAGCAGTTTATCGCCGAAAAGCGAGCAGTACTTC. It translates to CASSLSPKSEQYF.

This clonotype came up a few times. This chain uses TRBV4-1 with TRBJ2-7, with 10 bases identical to TRBD2. Germline V gene lookup returns CDR1 MGHRA and CDR2 YSYEKL. The CDR3 has 16 residues. Trimming at V came to 0 bases and at J to 1 base, leaving 3 bases not matched to a gene. The CDR3 DNA sequence: TGCGCCAGCAGCCAAGAGGGACTAGCGACTTCCTACGAGCAGTACTTC. This translates into CASSQEGLATSYEQYF.

This clonotype has only a few counts. The chain combines TRBV4-1 with TRBJ2-1; TRBD1 is a possible D gene (5 bases). Deletions cut 4 bases from V and 10 bases from J, with 11 bases between. There are 12 residues in the CDR3. The V gene's germline CDR1 is MGHRA and CDR2 YSYEKL. CDR3 coding DNA: TGCGCCAGCAGCCCGAACAGGTACGAGCAGTTCTTC. Its translation is CASSPNRYEQFF.

The chain uses TRBV7-9 and TRBJ2-5; 9 nucleotides match TRBD1. The germline V gene has CDR1 SEHNR and CDR2 FQNEAQ (reference sequence). The CDR3 length is 17 residues. Trimming took 1 base from V and 2 from J; bases not matched to a gene: 8. The CDR3 sequence is CASSLGGQGSRQETQYF. The CDR3 region has the DNA TGTGCCAGCAGCTTAGGGGGACAGGGTAGCCGGCAAGAGACCCAGTACTTC.

There are a few counts of this clonotype. In DNA form, the CDR3 reads TGTGCCAGCTCAGCCGCCGGGACTCCCCAGAGGAATGAGCAGTTCTTC. Translated: CASSAAGTPQRNEQFF. The rearrangement uses TRBV18 and TRBJ2-1; D may be TRBD2 (6 bases). V shed 5 bases and J shed 7 bases, with 21 bases lying between them. The germline V gene encodes CDR1 KGHSH and CDR2 LQKENI. This CDR3 comprises 16 residues.

V gene TRBV5-6 combines with J gene TRBJ1-1; D is uncertain. Germline V lookup: CDR1 SGHDT, CDR2 YYEEEE. This CDR3 region has 14 residues. V gave up 0 bases and J gave up 1 base, with 7 bases separating them. CDR3 DNA: TGTGCCAGCAGCTTGGATCCAGAGAACACTGAAGCTTTCTTT. Protein sequence: CASSLDPENTEAFF.

V gene TRBV28 combines with J gene TRBJ2-7; D is perhaps TRBD1 or TRBD2 (5 bases each). Between the trimmed V and J ends, which lost 6 bases and 5 bases, there was a span of 23 bases. This CDR3 has 16 amino acids. CDR1 is MDHEN and CDR2 is SYDVKM in the germline V gene. Here the CDR3 reads CASSPRPGKGSDEQYF. CDR3 DNA: TGTGCCAGCAGCCCCAGGCCAGGCAAGGGGAGCGACGAGCAGTACTTC.

The chain links TRBV29-1 to TRBJ1-1; no clear D. V was pared by 4 bases and J by 5 bases, with 23 bases between. The CDR3 is 16 residues long. The germline V gene has CDR1 SQVTM and CDR2 ANQGSEA. The CDR3 region has the DNA TGCAGCGTTGCCCTATACAGACCAGGCCTTCGGACTGAAGCTTTCTTT. The encoded protein is CSVALYRPGLRTEAFF.

V usage is TRBV20-1 and J usage is TRBJ2-1; D uncertain. Trimming pared 0 bases from V and 4 bases from J, leaving 13 bases between. The CDR3 consists of 15 residues. Germline CDR1 is DFQATT and CDR2 is SNEGSKA (reference sequence). This chain's CDR3 is CSARDLQRSYNEQFF. CDR3 in DNA: TGCAGTGCTAGAGATCTGCAGCGTAGTTACAATGAGCAGTTCTTC.

This rearrangement joins TRBV5-1 to TRBJ2-1; 10 bases align to TRBD1. The CDR3 is 16 residues long. The J segment lost 0 bases and the V segment lost 4 bases, leaving 4 bases of the junction unmatched. Per the germline V gene, CDR1 is SGHRS and CDR2 is YFSETQ. The CDR3 DNA is TGCGCCAGCAGCACCGGACAGGGGGGCTCCTACAATGAGCAGTTCTTC. Protein product: CASSTGQGGSYNEQFF.

The chain has TRBV20-1 and TRBJ2-3; 8 bases line up with TRBD2. The length of the CDR3 is 17 residues. Germline CDR1 DFQATT, CDR2 SNEGSKA (reference sequence). Losses at the gene ends were 5 bases for V and 5 bases for J; bases not matched to a gene: 18. CDR3 residues: CSAAGLLPGLAGDTQYF. In nucleotides, the CDR3 is TGCAGTGCTGCCGGCCTCCTCCCGGGGCTAGCGGGAGATACGCAGTATTTT.

This clonotype occurred a few times. V usage is TRBV7-2 and J usage is TRBJ2-6, with 8 positions matching TRBD1. The CDR3 sequence is 16 residues long. Germline V gene sequence: CDR1 SGHTA, CDR2 FQGNSA. J was trimmed by 2 bases and V by 2 bases; bases with no gene match: 2. The CDR3 DNA sequence: TGTGCCAGCAGCTTACAGGGGGCCACTGGGGCCAACGTCCTGACTTTC. This translates into CASSLQGATGANVLTF. The full variable domain, its missing parts supplied by reference TRBV7-2 and TRBJ2-6, is GAGVSQSPSNKVTEKGKDVELRCDPISGHTALYWYRQSLGQGLEFLIYFQGNSAPDKSGLPSDRFSAERTGGSVSTLTIQRTQQEDSAVYLCASSLQGATGANVLTFGAGSRLTVL.

V is TRBV5-1 and J is TRBJ2-1; D is unclear. The CDR3 sequence is 15 residues long. CDR1 is SGHRS, CDR2 YFSETQ, per germline. Trimming left V 3 bases short and J 0 bases short, with 10 bases between. The CDR3: CASSSSSFSYNEQFF. Written as DNA, the CDR3 is TGCGCCAGCAGCTCTTCTAGTTTCTCCTACAATGAGCAGTTCTTC.

The chain employs TRBV30 and TRBJ2-1; D is unresolved. The CDR3 runs 13 residues. The V and J ends lost 8 bases and 1 base respectively, with 12 bases between them. Germline loops: CDR1 GTSNPN, CDR2 SVGIG (reference sequence). The CDR3 is CAADKDSYNEQFF. CDR3 coding DNA: TGTGCCGCCGATAAGGATTCCTACAATGAGCAGTTCTTC.

CDR3 sequence: CASGPGGRTGNEQFF. CDR3 DNA: TGTGCCAGCGGCCCTGGCGGGAGGACAGGGAATGAGCAGTTCTTC. The chain employs TRBV7-2 and TRBJ2-1; D may be TRBD1 or TRBD2 (8 bases each). Per germline, CDR1 SGHTA and CDR2 FQGNSA. CDR3 length: 15 amino acids. The V and J ends lost 8 bases and 7 bases respectively, with 21 bases between them. Full variable domain (remainder filled in from reference TRBV7-2 and TRBJ2-1): GAGVSQSPSNKVTEKGKDVELRCDPISGHTALYWYRQSLGQGLEFLIYFQGNSAPDKSGLPSDRFSAERTGGSVSTLTIQRTQQEDSAVYLCASGPGGRTGNEQFFGPGTRLTVL.

J is TRBJ2-5 and V is TRBV27; a possible D gene is TRBD1 (6 bases). The CDR3 spans 13 residues. The V and J ends lost 8 bases and 1 base respectively, with 11 bases between them. CDR1 is MNHEY, CDR2 SMNVEV, per germline (reference sequence). The CDR3 DNA sequence: TGTGCCAGCCCCCCGGACAGCCAAGAGACCCAGTACTTC. Protein: CASPPDSQETQYF.

The chain is built from TRBV6-1 and TRBJ1-5; no clear D gene. Trimming removed 7 bases at V and 7 bases at J, with 14 bases between. The CDR3 sequence is 13 residues long. Germline V gene data show CDR1 as MNHNS and CDR2 as SASEGT. The CDR3 DNA follows: TGTGCCAGCACCGTTTTGTTCGAGCAGCCCCAGCATTTT. It encodes CASTVLFEQPQHF.

This clonotype was detected ten times or more. This chain links TRBV5-1 with TRBJ2-1, with D maybe TRBD1 (6 bases). The CDR3 sequence is 14 residues long. V was cut by 7 bases and J by 2 bases, with 13 bases left in between. Germline loops: CDR1 SGHRS, CDR2 YFSETQ. The CDR3 nucleotides read TGCGCCAGCCAAGGAAAGGGGGCCTACAATGAGCAGTTCTTC. Its protein is CASQGKGAYNEQFF.

This chain connects TRBV9 to TRBJ2-1; D is tentatively TRBD1 or TRBD2 (5 bases each). V shed 4 bases and J shed 5 bases, with 13 bases lying between them. The CDR3 runs 14 residues. The germline gives CDR1 SGDLS, CDR2 YYNGEE. CDR3 sequence (DNA): TGTGCCAGCAGCCACTGGGGGATTAACAATGAGCAGTTCTTC. It is translated as CASSHWGINNEQFF. Together with reference TRBV9 and TRBJ2-1, the CDR3 gives the full variable domain: DSGVTQTPKHLITATGQRVTLRCSPRSGDLSVYWYQQSLDQGLQFLIQYYNGEERAKGNILERFSAQQFPDLHSELNLSSLELGDSALYFCASSHWGINNEQFFGPGTRLTVL.

The chain recombines TRBV28 with TRBJ2-5; a weak D match, TRBD1 (5 bases). CDR1 and CDR2 (germline): MDHEN, SYDVKM. The CDR3 loop spans 14 amino acids. The V and J ends lost 3 bases and 5 bases respectively, with 13 bases between them. In nucleotides, the CDR3 is TGTGCCAGCAGTTTCATTGGGGCTTGGGAGACCCAGTACTTC. Translated, it gives CASSFIGAWETQYF.

This clonotype was seen ten or more times. V gene TRBV20-1 combines with J gene TRBJ2-1; D is undetermined. Germline V lookup: CDR1 DFQATT, CDR2 SNEGSKA (reference sequence). The germline V and J ends were trimmed by 3 bases and 0 bases, with 12 bases remaining between them. This CDR3 has 15 amino acids. In DNA form, the CDR3 reads TGCAGTGCTAGTAACGGCGGTGTCTCCTACAATGAGCAGTTCTTC. Translation gives CSASNGGVSYNEQFF.

This clonotype was recorded a few times. This chain joins TRBV20-1 and TRBJ2-7; TRBD2 is a possible D gene (9 bases). Germline V gene sequence: CDR1 DFQATT, CDR2 SNEGSKA (reference sequence). The CDR3 runs to 13 residues. V was shortened by 7 bases and J by 3 bases, with 16 bases between the two germline ends. For the CDR3, the DNA is TGCAGTGTCAGGGGGCGGGGGGGCTACGAGCAGTACTTC. It translates to CSVRGRGGYEQYF.

This clonotype was seen only once. The chain carries TRBV29-1 and TRBJ1-1; D is unclear. Trimming left V 6 bases short and J 6 bases short, with 17 bases between. The CDR3 is 13 residues long. CDR1 SQVTM and CDR2 ANQGSEA come from the germline V gene. CDR3 sequence: CSVVLTQIAEAFF. In DNA, the CDR3 is TGCAGCGTGGTACTAACACAGATCGCTGAAGCTTTCTTT.